The present T cell receptor (beta chain) was sequenced within a study of T-cell reconstitution after alpha-beta-depleted transplantation in children (dated by TCRdb to 2016 to 2017). Looking at the study overall: T-cell immune reconstitution after TCRalphabeta/CD19-depleted allogeneic hematopoietic cell transplantation in children was quantitatively tracked in the study by means of TCR repertoire profiling.

CDR1 and CDR2, looked up from the germline V gene, are SGHNT and YENEEA. Taken from cysteine to phenylalanine, the CDR3 has 14 residues. This entry keeps only the CDR3 DNA: 42 bases, framed from base 1. V loses 8 bases, J loses 7 bases, and the germline ends lie 18 bases apart. This specimen's treatment or condition label, interpreted: allogeneic hematopoietic cell transplantation with graft depleted of TCRalphabeta T cells and CD19 B cells. The transplant recipients were children given TCRalphabeta/CD19-depleted allogeneic hematopoietic cell grafts. To prepare the library, PCR was applied. TCRdb shows the sequencer as Illumina HiSeq 2500. TCR library preparation used molecular barcoding, with unique molecular identifiers applied to normalize quantification of the TCRbeta repertoire. The public reads were run again by TCRdb, first through fastp at Q25 and then through MiXCR, and only productive beta chains were kept. A single entry per CDR3 protein holds the most common genes and DNA from its merged rows. In all, the sample holds around 300,000 distinct CDR3 sequences, and about a quarter of those were seen once. The top ten constitute around 9.9% of the sample.

Notes on this clonotype: Its recognized antigen is unknown. One base away there is no much larger clone; base qualities are not given.

Beyond this particular receptor, the publication reports: Over the following months the frequencies of hyperexpanded clones went down, and after one year T-cell counts and TCRbeta diversity were mostly credited to newly produced T cells. The high TCRbeta diversity at day 60 in some patients was ascribed to recipient T cells and intrathymic progenitors that had survived conditioning. The apparently early recovery of alphabetaT-cell counts about two months after transplant reportedly depended on only several hundred rapidly expanded clones that came from non-depleted graft cells.

The rearrangement combines TRBV11-3 with TRBJ2-1; TRBD2 is possibly the D segment (6 matching bases). The clonotype originates from a male patient younger than 18 who had a stem cell transplant for acute lymphoblastic leukemia, so the T cells may come from the graft donor. The material sequenced was PBMCs, mostly from graft donor cells, taken 180 days after TCRalphabeta/CD19-depleted stem cell transplant. The CDR3: CASAPRRDKNEQFF. The DNA sequence is given as TGTGCCAGCGCTCCCCGGCGGGATAAAAATGAGCAGTTCTTC.